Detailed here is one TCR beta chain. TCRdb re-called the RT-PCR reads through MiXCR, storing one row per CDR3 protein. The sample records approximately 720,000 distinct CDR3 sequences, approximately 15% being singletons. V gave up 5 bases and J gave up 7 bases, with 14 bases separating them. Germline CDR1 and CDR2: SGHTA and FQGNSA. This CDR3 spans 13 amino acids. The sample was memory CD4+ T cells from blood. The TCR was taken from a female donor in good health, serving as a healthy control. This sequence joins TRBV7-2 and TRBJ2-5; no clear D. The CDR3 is CASSPPSFRTQYF. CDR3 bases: TGTGCCAGCAGCCCACCCTCGTTCCGGACCCAGTACTTC. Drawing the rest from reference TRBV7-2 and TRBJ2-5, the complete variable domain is GAGVSQSPSNKVTEKGKDVELRCDPISGHTALYWYRQSLGQGLEFLIYFQGNSAPDKSGLPSDRFSAERTGGSVSTLTIQRTQQEDSAVYLCASSPPSFRTQYFGPGTRLLVL.